This T cell receptor (beta chain) was found in a study of blood T cell repertoires in COVID-19. Study information: Acute and convalescent COVID-19 samples came from the United States, Italy and Spain. PBMCs, B-cell-depleted T cells, or T cells were the source of the cDNA or gDNA that made up the material.

In the study's own analysis: Reference gene primer amplification gave estimated nucleated cell counts. Produced via immunoSEQ multiplex PCR; TCRdb's table is partial and in-frame only. Clone size and the V and J calls come from that table; the DNA yielded D and trimming. The data show 60,000 to 65,000 clones, around 90% seen once. V trimming: 5 bases; J trimming: 6 bases; junction bases outside the gene matches: 9. This CDR3 comprises 15 residues. Germline-derived CDR1 and CDR2 are MNHEY and SVGAGI. The chain employs TRBV6-5 and TRBJ1-5; TRBD1 matches 8 bases. The clonotype was recovered from a man over 45 with active COVID-19. The sequenced material came from peripheral blood. The CDR3 nucleotides are TGTGCCAGCAGTCCGACAGGGGTTGTAGGTCAGCCCCAGCATTTT. Residues: CASSPTGVVGQPQHF.